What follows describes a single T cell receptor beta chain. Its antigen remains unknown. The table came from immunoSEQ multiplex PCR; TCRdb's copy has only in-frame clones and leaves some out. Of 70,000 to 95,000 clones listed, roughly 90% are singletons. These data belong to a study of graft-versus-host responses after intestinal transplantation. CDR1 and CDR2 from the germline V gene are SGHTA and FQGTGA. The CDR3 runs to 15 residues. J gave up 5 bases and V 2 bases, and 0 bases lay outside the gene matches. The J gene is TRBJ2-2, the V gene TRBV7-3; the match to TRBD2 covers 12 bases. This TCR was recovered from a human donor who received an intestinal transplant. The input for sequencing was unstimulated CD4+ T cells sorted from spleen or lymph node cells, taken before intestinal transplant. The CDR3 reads CASSLGLAGTGELFF. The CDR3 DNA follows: TGTGCCAGCAGCTTAGGACTAGCGGGGACCGGGGAGCTGTTTTTT.